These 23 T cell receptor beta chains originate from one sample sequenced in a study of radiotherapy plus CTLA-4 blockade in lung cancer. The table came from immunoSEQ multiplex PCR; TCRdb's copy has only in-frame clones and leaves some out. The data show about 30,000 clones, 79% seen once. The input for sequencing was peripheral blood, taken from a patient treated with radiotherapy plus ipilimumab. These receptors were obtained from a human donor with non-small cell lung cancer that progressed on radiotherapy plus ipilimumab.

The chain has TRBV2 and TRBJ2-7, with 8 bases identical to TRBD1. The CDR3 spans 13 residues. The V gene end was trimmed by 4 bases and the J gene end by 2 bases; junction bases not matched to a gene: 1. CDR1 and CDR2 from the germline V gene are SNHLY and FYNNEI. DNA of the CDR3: TGTGCCAGCAGTGGACAGGGGACCTACGAGCAGTACTTC. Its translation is CASSGQGTYEQYF.

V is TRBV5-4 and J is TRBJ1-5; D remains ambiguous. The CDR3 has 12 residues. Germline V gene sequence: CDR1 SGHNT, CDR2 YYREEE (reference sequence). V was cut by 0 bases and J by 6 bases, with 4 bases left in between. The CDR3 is CASSLDGQPQHF. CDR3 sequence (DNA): TGTGCCAGCAGCTTGGATGGTCAGCCCCAGCATTTT.

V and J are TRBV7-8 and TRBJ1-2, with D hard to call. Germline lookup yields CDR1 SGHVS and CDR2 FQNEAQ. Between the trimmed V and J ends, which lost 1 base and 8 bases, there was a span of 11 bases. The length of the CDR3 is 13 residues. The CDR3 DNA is TGTGCCAGCAGCTTAGTCGGTGGGTTAGGCTACACCTTC. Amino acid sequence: CASSLVGGLGYTF.

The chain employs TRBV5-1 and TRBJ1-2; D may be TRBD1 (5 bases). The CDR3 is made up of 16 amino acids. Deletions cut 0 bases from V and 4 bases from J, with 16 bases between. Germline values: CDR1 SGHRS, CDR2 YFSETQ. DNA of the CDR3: TGCGCCAGCAGCTTGGTGGCGGCGTCAAGGGGCTATGGCTACACCTTC. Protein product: CASSLVAASRGYGYTF. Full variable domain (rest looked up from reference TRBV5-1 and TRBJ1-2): KAGVTQTPRYLIKTRGQQVTLSCSPISGHRSVSWYQQTPGQGLQFLFEYFSETQRNKGNFPGRFSGRQFSNSRSEMNVSTLELGDSALYLCASSLVAASRGYGYTFGSGTRLTVV.

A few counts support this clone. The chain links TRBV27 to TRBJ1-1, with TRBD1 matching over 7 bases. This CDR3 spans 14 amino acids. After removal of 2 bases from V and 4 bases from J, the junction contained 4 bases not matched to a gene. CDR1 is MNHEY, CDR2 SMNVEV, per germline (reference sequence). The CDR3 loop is CASSLTGASTEAFF. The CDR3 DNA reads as TGTGCCAGCAGTTTAACAGGGGCCAGCACTGAAGCTTTCTTT.

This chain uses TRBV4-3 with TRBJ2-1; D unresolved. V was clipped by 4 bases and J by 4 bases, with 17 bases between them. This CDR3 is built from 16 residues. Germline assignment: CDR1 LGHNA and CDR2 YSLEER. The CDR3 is CASSLEVVGIYNEQFF. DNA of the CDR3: TGCGCCAGCAGCCTCGAGGTAGTTGGGATATACAATGAGCAGTTCTTC.

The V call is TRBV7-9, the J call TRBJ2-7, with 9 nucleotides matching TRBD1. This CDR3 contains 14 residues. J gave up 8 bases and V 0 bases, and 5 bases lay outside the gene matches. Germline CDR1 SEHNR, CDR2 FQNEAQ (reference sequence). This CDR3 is CASSLARQGGQQYF. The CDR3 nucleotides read TGTGCCAGCAGCTTAGCGAGACAGGGGGGACAGCAGTACTTC.

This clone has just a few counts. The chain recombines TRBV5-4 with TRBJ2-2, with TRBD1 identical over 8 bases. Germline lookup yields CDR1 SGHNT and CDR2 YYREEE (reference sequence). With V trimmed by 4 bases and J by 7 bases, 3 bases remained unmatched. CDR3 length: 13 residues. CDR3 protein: CASSDRGGGELFF. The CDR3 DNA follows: TGTGCCAGCAGCGACAGGGGTGGCGGGGAGCTGTTTTTT.

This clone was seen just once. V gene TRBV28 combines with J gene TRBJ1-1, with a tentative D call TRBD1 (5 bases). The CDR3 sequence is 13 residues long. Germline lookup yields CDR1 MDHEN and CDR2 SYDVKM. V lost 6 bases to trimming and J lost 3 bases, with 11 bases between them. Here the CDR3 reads CASSRESYTEAFF. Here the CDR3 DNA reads TGTGCCAGCAGCAGGGAGAGTTACACTGAAGCTTTCTTT.

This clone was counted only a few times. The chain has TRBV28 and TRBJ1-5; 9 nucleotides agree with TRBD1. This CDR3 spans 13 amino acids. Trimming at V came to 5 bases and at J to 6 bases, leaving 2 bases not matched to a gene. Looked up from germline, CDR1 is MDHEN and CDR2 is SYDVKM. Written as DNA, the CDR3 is TGTGCCAGCAGTGTACAGGGGGCTCAGCCCCAGCATTTT. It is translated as CASSVQGAQPQHF. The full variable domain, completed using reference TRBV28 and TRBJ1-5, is DVKVTQSSRYLVKRTGEKVFLECVQDMDHENMFWYRQDPGLGLRLIYFSYDVKMKEKGDIPEGYSVSREKKERFSLILESASTNQTSMYLCASSVQGAQPQHFGDGTRLSIL.

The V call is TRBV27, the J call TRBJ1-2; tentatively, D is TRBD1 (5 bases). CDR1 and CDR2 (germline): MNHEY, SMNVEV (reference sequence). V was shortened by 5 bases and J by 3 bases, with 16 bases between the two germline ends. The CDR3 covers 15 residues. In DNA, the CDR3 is TGTGCCAGCAGTCCACTGGGACGGGTAGACTATGGCTACACCTTC. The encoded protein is CASSPLGRVDYGYTF.

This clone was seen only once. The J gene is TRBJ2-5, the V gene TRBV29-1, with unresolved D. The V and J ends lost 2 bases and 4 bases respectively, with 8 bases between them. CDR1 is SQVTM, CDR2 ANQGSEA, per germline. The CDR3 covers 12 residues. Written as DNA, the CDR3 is TGCAGCGTTGAAAAGGGCGGAGAGACCCAGTACTTC. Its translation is CSVEKGGETQYF.

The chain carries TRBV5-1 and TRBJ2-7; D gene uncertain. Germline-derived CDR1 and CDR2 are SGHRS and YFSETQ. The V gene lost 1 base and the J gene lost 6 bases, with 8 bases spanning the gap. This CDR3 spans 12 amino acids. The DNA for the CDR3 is TGCGCCAGCAGCTTGACACGGTCCGAGCAGTACTTC. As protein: CASSLTRSEQYF.

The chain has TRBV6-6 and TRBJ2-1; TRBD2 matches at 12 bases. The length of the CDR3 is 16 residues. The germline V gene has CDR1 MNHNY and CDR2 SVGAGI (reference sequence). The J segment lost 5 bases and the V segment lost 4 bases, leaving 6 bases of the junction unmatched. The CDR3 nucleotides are TGTGCCAGCAGTTGGGGACTAGCGGGCACCCACAATGAGCAGTTCTTC. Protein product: CASSWGLAGTHNEQFF.

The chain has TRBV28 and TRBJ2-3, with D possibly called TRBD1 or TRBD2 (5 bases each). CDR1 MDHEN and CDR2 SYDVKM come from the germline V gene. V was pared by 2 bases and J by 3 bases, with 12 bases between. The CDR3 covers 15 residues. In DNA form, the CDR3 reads TGTGCCAGCAGTTTAGACAGCAGAGGGACAGATACGCAGTATTTT. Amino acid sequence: CASSLDSRGTDTQYF.

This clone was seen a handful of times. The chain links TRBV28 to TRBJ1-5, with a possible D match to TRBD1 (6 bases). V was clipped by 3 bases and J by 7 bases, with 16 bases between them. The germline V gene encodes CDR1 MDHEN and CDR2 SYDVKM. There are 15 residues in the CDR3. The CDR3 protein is CASSFLQGEGQPQHF. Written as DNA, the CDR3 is TGTGCCAGCAGTTTCCTACAGGGCGAGGGACAGCCCCAGCATTTT.

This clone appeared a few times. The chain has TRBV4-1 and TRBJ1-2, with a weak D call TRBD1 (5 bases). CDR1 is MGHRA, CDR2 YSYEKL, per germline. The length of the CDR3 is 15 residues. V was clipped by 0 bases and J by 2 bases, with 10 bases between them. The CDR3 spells CASSQEVRGNYGYTF. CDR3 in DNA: TGCGCCAGCAGCCAAGAGGTTAGGGGCAACTATGGCTACACCTTC.

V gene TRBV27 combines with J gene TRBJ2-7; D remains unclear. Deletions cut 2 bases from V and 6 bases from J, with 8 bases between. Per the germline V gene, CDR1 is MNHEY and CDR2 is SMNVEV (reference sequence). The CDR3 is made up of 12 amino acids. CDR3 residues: CASSLGTSEQYF. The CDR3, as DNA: TGTGCCAGCAGTTTAGGAACGAGCGAGCAGTACTTC.

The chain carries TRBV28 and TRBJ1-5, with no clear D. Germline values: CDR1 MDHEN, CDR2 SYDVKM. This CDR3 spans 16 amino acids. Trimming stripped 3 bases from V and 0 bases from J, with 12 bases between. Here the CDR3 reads CASSFHFDDSNQPQHF. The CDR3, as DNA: TGTGCCAGCAGTTTCCATTTTGATGATAGCAATCAGCCCCAGCATTTT. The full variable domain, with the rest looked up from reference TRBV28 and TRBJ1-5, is DVKVTQSSRYLVKRTGEKVFLECVQDMDHENMFWYRQDPGLGLRLIYFSYDVKMKEKGDIPEGYSVSREKKERFSLILESASTNQTSMYLCASSFHFDDSNQPQHFGDGTRLSIL.

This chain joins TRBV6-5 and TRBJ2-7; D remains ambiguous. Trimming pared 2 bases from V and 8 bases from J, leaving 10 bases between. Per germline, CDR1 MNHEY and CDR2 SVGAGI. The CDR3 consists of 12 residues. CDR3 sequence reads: CASSYDRRQQYF. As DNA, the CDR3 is TGTGCCAGCAGTTACGATAGAAGGCAGCAGTACTTC.

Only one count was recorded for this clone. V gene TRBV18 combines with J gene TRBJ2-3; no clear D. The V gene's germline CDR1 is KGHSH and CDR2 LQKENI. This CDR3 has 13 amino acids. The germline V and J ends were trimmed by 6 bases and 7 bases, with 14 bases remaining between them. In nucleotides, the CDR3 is TGTGCCAGCTCCCCGGACCAGACAAATACGCAGTATTTT. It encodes CASSPDQTNTQYF. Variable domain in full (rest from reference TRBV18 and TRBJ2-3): NAGVMQNPRHLVRRRGQEARLRCSPMKGHSHVYWYRQLPEEGLKFMVYLQKENIIDESGMPKERFSAEFPKEGPSILRIQQVVRGDSAAYFCASSPDQTNTQYFGPGTRLTVL.

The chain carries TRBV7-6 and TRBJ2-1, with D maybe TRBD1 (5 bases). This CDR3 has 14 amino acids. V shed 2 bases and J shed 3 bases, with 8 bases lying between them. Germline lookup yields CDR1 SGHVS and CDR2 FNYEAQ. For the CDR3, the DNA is TGTGCCAGCAGCTTAAGCGACAGCTACAATGAGCAGTTCTTC. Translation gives CASSLSDSYNEQFF.

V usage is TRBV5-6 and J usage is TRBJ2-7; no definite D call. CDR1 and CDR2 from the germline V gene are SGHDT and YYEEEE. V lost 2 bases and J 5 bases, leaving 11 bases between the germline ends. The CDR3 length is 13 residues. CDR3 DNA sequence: TGTGCCAGCAGCTTTCAGAGAAATCACGAGCAGTACTTC. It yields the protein CASSFQRNHEQYF.